This note documents a single T cell receptor (beta chain) sequence. Individual cDNA molecules in this library carried unique molecular identifiers. One entry per CDR3 protein, called by TCRdb with MiXCR from the RACE reads. The table shows more than 95,000 distinct CDR3 sequences, with about 34% occurring only once. V lost 1 base, J lost 4 bases, and 14 bases lay in between. In germline, CDR1 is SGHRS, CDR2 YFSETQ. This CDR3 has 16 residues. As to time point: patch test 3, about 24 weeks after DPC sensitization. Treatment in this sample: therapeutic diphenylcyclopropenone sensitization with weekly scalp DPC. This specimen belongs to a study of human T cells and chemical hapten exposure. As for the study in general: Sensitizing treatment utilized 2% DPC over a roughly 2 cm by roughly 2 cm portion of upper inner arm skin.

V is TRBV5-1 and J is TRBJ2-2, with D unresolved. Sequenced here: whole blood, sampled in connection with sensitization to the hapten diphenylcyclopropenone (DPC). The receptor comes from a man aged 40-50 years with alopecia areata. Some clones in this sample may be carry-over from other donors' samples. The CDR3 region is CASSLTPDRGTGELFF. The CDR3 coding sequence is TGCGCCAGCAGCTTGACCCCCGATCGTGGCACCGGGGAGCTGTTTTTT.